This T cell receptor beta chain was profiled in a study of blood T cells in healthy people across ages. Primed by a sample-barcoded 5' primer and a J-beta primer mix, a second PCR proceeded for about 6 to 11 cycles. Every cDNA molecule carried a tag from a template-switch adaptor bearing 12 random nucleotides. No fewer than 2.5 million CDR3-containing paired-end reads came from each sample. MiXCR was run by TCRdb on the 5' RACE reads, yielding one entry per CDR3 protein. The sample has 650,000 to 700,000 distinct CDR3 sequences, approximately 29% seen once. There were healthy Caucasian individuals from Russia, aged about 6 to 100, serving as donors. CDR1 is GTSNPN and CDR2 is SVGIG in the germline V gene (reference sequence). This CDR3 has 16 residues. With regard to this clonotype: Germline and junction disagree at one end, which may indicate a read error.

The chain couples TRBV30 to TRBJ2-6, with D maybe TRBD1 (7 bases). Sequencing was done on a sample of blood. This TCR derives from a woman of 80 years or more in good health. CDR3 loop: CAWKVQGGSGANVRTF. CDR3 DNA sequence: TGTGCCTGGAAAGTGCAGGGGGGCTCTGGGGCCAACGTCCGGACTTTC.